One sample yielded the 10 T cell receptor beta chains listed below, sequenced in a study of blood T cell repertoires in COVID-19. Sequencing used immunoSEQ multiplex PCR; TCRdb keeps in-frame clones, though not all of them. The sample has 210,000 or so clones; more than 85% are singletons. The sequencing input was peripheral blood. Every receptor here comes from a man aged 35 to 55 with active or convalescent COVID-19.

CDR3 bases: TGTGCCAGCAGCGTAGAAGGGAGGGACAAGCAGTACTTC. It specifies CASSVEGRDKQYF. This rearrangement joins TRBV9 to TRBJ2-7, with D perhaps TRBD2 (7 bases). V was shortened by 0 bases and J by 8 bases, with 12 bases between the two germline ends. Looked up from germline, CDR1 is SGDLS and CDR2 is YYNGEE. The CDR3 is 13 amino acids.

V gene TRBV30 combines with J gene TRBJ1-4; the match to TRBD1 covers 10 bases. V shed 4 bases, J shed 6 bases, and the junction held 8 bases outside the gene matches. The CDR3 is 15 amino acids. Germline-derived CDR1 and CDR2 are GTSNPN and SVGIG (reference sequence). CDR3 sequence reads: CAWTLRTGGYEKLFF. CDR3 bases: TGTGCCTGGACCCTAAGGACAGGGGGATATGAAAAACTGTTTTTT.

The chain joins TRBV4-1 to TRBJ1-2, with TRBD1 identical over 7 bases. Unmatched junction bases numbered 7, after V lost 3 bases and J lost 3 bases. CDR1 and CDR2 (germline): MGHRA, YSYEKL. CDR3 size: 15 residues. The DNA of the CDR3 is TGCGCCAGCAGCCAGCTCGCCAGGGGGGACTATGGCTACACCTTC. It yields the protein CASSQLARGDYGYTF.

This sequence joins TRBV19 and TRBJ1-5; D unclear. Germline CDR1 reads LNHDA; CDR2 reads SQIVND (reference sequence). This CDR3 is 14 amino acids long. V was shortened by 1 base and J by 6 bases, with 10 bases between the two germline ends. CDR3 protein: CASSIGGSFQPQHF. CDR3 bases: TGTGCCAGTAGTATAGGAGGGAGTTTTCAGCCCCAGCATTTT.

J is TRBJ2-3 and V is TRBV5-1; 8 bases align to TRBD2. Germline CDR1 is SGHRS and CDR2 is YFSETQ. The V gene end was trimmed by 0 bases and the J gene end by 2 bases; junction bases not matched to a gene: 5. This CDR3 contains 16 residues. CDR3: CASSLAYGGATDTQYF. Written as DNA, the CDR3 is TGCGCCAGCAGCTTGGCGTACGGGGGGGCCACAGATACGCAGTATTTT.

This clone was observed once. In nucleotides, the CDR3 is TGTGCCAGCAGCAGGACAGATAGCAATCAGCCCCAGCATTTT. The encoded protein is CASSRTDSNQPQHF. The chain couples TRBV3-1 (or the pseudogene TRBV3-2) to TRBJ1-5; D may be TRBD1 (6 bases). Germline assignment: CDR1 LGHDT and CDR2 YNNKEL (reference sequence). Trimming left V 5 bases short and J 0 bases short, with 8 bases between. CDR3 length: 14 residues.

This clone was recorded once. CDR3 amino acids: CASSPRGTFSGNTIYF. The CDR3 DNA reads TGTGCCAGCAGTCCCAGGGGGACCTTCTCTGGAAACACCATATATTTT. The rearrangement joins TRBV27 to TRBJ1-3; 7 bases agree with TRBD1. The germline V gene encodes CDR1 MNHEY and CDR2 SMNVEV (reference sequence). V shed 5 bases and J 0 bases; nucleotides not matched to a gene: 7. This CDR3 has 16 residues.

The rearrangement links TRBV7-9 to TRBJ1-1; D might be TRBD1 (6 bases). From germline, CDR1 is SEHNR and CDR2 FQNEAQ (reference sequence). The CDR3 extends over 13 amino acids. V gave up 3 bases and J gave up 11 bases, with 16 bases separating them. CDR3 sequence (DNA): TGTGCCAGCAGCTTCGGTGTCAGGGGTGACGCTTTCTTT. It encodes CASSFGVRGDAFF.

The sample holds many counts of this clone. This chain links TRBV9 with TRBJ2-1; TRBD2 agrees at 7 bases. Germline assignment: CDR1 SGDLS and CDR2 YYNGEE. Trimming cost V 3 bases and J 7 bases; bases outside gene matches: 13. CDR3 length: 16 residues. The CDR3 DNA reads as TGTGCCAGCAGCGGGAGACGGGGGAGGGCCGGAAATGAGCAGTTCTTC. It specifies CASSGRRGRAGNEQFF.

This chain links TRBV18 with TRBJ2-2; TRBD2 agrees at 12 bases. The germline V gene encodes CDR1 KGHSH and CDR2 LQKENI. V lost 5 bases, J lost 7 bases, and 5 bases stayed unmatched. This CDR3 spans 15 amino acids. The CDR3 is CASSSSGGADGELFF. The CDR3 DNA reads as TGTGCCAGCTCATCTAGCGGGGGGGCCGACGGGGAGCTGTTTTTT.